The T cell receptor (beta chain) described here comes from a study of blood T cell repertoires in COVID-19. Across the study: The study drew acute and convalescent COVID-19 samples from the United States, Italy and Spain. Sources were T cells, B-cell-depleted T cells, or PBMCs; the material itself was cDNA or gDNA.

V trimming: 1 base; J trimming: 5 bases; junction bases outside the gene matches: 8. Germline-derived CDR1 and CDR2 are MNHEY and SVGEGT. The CDR3 extends over 16 amino acids. Study processing details: By means of reference gene primer amplification, nucleated cell counts were estimated. Assay: immunoSEQ multiplex PCR; the TCRdb copy retains only in-frame clones and omits some. Clone size and the V and J calls come from that table; the DNA yielded D and trimming. The sample holds fewer than 200,000 clones, around 89% seen once. The sequence was collected from a man aged 18 to 30 who had recovered from COVID-19. The rearrangement uses TRBV6-2 or TRBV6-3 and TRBJ2-1; 7 bases map to TRBD2. Material: peripheral blood. CDR3 nucleotides: TGTGCCAGCAGTTACTACGCGGGAGAGGAGAACAATGAGCAGTTCTTC. Its translation is CASSYYAGEENNEQFF.